The clone carrying this T cell receptor (beta chain) was found many times. Its antigen is undetermined. The sample comes from a study of T cells in Graves' hyperthyroidism and ophthalmopathy. Notes on the study in general: Most clonotypes that expanded in the thyroid above 0.001 also showed up in blood.

RNA transcripts provided the source from which TCR beta CDR3 regions were amplified. With the HTBI primer set, the TCR CDR3 went through a first round of RT-PCR. TCRdb fed the multiplex PCR reads into MiXCR, producing one record per CDR3 protein. Of 550,000 to 800,000 distinct CDR3 sequences in the sample, 17% were seen once. Uncontrolled infection, other autoimmune disease, pregnancy or lactation disqualified patients from enrolment. Diagnoses were made from clinical symptoms, serum measures (thyroxine and TRAb), thyroid ultrasound and orbital computed tomography. The CDR3 is made up of 15 amino acids. With 5 bases clipped from V and 6 bases from J, the junction kept 11 bases outside the gene matches. The V gene's germline CDR1 is MDHEN and CDR2 SYDVKM.

The sequencing sample was made of blood. This sequence was found in a man in his forties or fifties with Graves' hyperthyroidism. The V call is TRBV28, the J call TRBJ1-1; 8 bases line up with TRBD1. DNA of the CDR3: TGTGCCAGCAGTACCCGGACAGGGACCCATCCTGAAGCTTTCTTT. Translation gives CASSTRTGTHPEAFF.